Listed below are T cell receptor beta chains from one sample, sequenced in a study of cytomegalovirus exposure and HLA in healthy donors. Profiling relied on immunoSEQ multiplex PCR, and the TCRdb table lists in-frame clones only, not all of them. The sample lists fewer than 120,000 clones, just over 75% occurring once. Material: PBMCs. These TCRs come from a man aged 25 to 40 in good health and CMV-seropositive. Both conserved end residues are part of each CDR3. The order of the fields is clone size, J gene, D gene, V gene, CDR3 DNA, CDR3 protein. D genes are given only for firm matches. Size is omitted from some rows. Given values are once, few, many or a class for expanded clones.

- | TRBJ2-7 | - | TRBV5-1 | TGCGCCAGCAGCCCTAACTTTTACGAGCAGTACTTC | CASSPNFYEQYF
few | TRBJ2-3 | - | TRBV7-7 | TGTGCCAGCAGCCAAGTGGCCACAGATACGCAGTATTTT | CASSQVATDTQYF
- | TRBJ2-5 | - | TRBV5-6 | TGTGCCAGCAGCTTGGGCCAGCCCCGCGGGCGAGAGACCCAGTACTTC | CASSLGQPRGRETQYF
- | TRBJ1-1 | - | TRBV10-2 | TGCGCCAGCAGTGAGTCGGGACATGAGAACATTGAAGCTTTCTTT | CASSESGHENIEAFF
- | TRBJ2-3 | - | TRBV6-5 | TGTGCCAGCACCCGACGGGGATACACAGATACGCAGTATTTT | CASTRRGYTDTQYF
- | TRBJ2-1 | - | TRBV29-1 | TGCAGCGCTTCCCCGCGACAGAGCTCCTACAATGAGCAGTTCTTC | CSASPRQSSYNEQFF
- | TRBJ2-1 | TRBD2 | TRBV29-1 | TGCAGCGTTGAACTGCGGGGGGCGGTCGGGGAGCAGTTCTTC | CSVELRGAVGEQFF
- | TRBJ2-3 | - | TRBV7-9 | TGTGCCAGCAGCTCCCGAGCGGGTACTAGCACAGATACGCAGTATTTT | CASSSRAGTSTDTQYF
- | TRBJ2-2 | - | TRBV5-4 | TGTGCCAGCAGCTTCAGGGTAGAAGCCGGGGAGCTGTTTTTT | CASSFRVEAGELFF
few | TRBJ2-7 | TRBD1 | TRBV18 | TGTGCCAGCTCACCGGGACAGGGGCCCTACGAGCAGTACTTC | CASSPGQGPYEQYF
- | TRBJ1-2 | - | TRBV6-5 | TGTGCCAGCACCCCCCGGTTGTCAGGGCGCTATGGCTACACCTTC | CASTPRLSGRYGYTF
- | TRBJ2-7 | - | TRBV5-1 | TGCGCCAGCAGCCCCGACATCCACTACGAGCAGTACTTC | CASSPDIHYEQYF
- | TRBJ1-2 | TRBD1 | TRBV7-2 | TGTGCCAGCAATTTAGGGACAGGGTTCTATGGCTACACCTTC | CASNLGTGFYGYTF
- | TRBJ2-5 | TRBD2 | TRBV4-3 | TGCGCCAGCAGCCCAGCCGGGACTAGCGATGAGACCCAGTACTTC | CASSPAGTSDETQYF
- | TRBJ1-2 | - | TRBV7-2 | TGTGCCAGCAGCCCCGAGGGTTTGGGGGGCTACACCTTC | CASSPEGLGGYTF
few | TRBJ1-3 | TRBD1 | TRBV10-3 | TGTGCCATCAGCTACGGGACAGGTTCTAACATCCCTGGAAACACCATATATTTT | CAISYGTGSNIPGNTIYF
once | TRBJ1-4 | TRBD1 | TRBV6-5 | TGTGCCAGCAGTTCCCCAGGGGGCTCTGGAAAACTGTTTTTT | CASSSPGGSGKLFF
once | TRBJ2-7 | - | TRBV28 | TGTGCCACCAGGGGCAGGGCCTACGAGCAGTACTTC | CATRGRAYEQYF
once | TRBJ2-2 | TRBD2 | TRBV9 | TGTGCCAGCACCACCGGGGGAGCTAGCGGGGCGCTGAACACCGGGGAGCTGTTTTTT | CASTTGGASGALNTGELFF
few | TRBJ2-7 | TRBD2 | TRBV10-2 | TGCGCCAGCATGCGGGGGAACTACGAGCAGTACTTC | CASMRGNYEQYF